This T cell receptor (beta chain) was identified in a study of CD8 T cells in ankylosing spondylitis. The CDR3 is 17 amino acids. The junction had 6 bases not matched to a gene; V was cut back by 4 bases and J by 2 bases. Germline assignment: CDR1 DFQATT and CDR2 SNEGSKA (reference sequence). The study, taken as a whole, reports: Matched ankylosing spondylitis synovial fluid reportedly showed significant enrichment of disease-linked clones. Disease-linked clones bore a CD8+ phenotype, appearing relatively rarely in peripheral blood. Seven to nine highly homologous variants formed a TCR beta motif that appeared characteristic of ankylosing spondylitis blood.

This clonotype has only a few counts. Its matching antigen is unknown. Molecular-barcoded quantitative 5'-RACE produced these TCR beta libraries. TCRdb re-called the 5' RACE reads through MiXCR, storing one row per CDR3 protein. Counted here are about 110,000 distinct CDR3 sequences, 24% occurring once; the ten biggest clones make up roughly an eighth. The clonotype originates from a male donor with ankylosing spondylitis. The rearrangement uses TRBV20-1 and TRBJ2-2; 14 bases fit TRBD2. What was sequenced was synovial fluid, either unsorted or a sorted T cell fraction (not recorded which). The CDR3 bases are TGCAGTGCTACCGGGACTAGCGGGAGAGTTAACACCGGGGAGCTGTTTTTT. It translates to CSATGTSGRVNTGELFF.